The clone carrying this T cell receptor beta chain showed up many times. Antigen specificity is unknown. The source of the sample is a study of CD8 T cells in ankylosing spondylitis. Quantitative 5'-RACE with molecular barcodes generated TCR beta libraries. TCRdb passed the 5' RACE reads through MiXCR, listing each CDR3 protein once. Here the sample spans a few hundred thousand distinct CDR3 sequences, 12% being singletons. Germline V gene sequence: CDR1 SQVTM, CDR2 ANQGSEA. V lost 5 bases to trimming and J lost 5 bases; unmatched junction nucleotides: 8. This CDR3 is 14 amino acids long. Study results and limitations: Researchers reportedly found disease-linked clones significantly enriched in matched ankylosing spondylitis synovial fluid. There was a TCR beta motif, made of several highly homologous variants, that appeared characteristic of ankylosing spondylitis blood.

This TCR derives from a male donor with ankylosing spondylitis. The genes are TRBV29-1 and TRBJ1-5; 8 nucleotides line up with TRBD1. Sequenced: blood, either unsorted or a sorted T cell fraction (not recorded which). The CDR3 sequence is CSVTTGQGDQPQHF. The DNA of the CDR3 is TGCAGCGTTACAACCGGACAGGGAGATCAGCCCCAGCATTTT.